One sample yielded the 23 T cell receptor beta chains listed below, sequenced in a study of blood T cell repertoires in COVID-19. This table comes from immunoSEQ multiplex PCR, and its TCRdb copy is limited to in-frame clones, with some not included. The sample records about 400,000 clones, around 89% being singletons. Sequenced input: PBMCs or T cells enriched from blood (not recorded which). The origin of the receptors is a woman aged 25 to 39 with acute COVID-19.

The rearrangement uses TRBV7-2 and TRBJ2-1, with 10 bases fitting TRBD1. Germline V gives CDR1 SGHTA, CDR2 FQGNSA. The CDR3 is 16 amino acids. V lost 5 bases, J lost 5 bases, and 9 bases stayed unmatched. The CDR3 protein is CASSAAGTGAHNEQFF. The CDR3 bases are TGTGCCAGCAGCGCAGCCGGGACAGGGGCCCACAATGAGCAGTTCTTC.

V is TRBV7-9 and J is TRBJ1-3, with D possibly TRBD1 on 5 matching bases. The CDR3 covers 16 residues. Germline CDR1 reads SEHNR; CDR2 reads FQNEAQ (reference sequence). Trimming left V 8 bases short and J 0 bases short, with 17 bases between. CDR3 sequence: CASAATRGSSGNTIYF. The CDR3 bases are TGTGCCAGCGCCGCCACCCGGGGGAGCTCTGGAAACACCATATATTTT.

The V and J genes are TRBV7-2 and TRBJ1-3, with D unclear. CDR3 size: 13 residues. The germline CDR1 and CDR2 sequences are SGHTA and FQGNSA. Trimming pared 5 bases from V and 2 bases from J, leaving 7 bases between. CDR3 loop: CASSIQPGNTIYF. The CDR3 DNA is TGTGCCAGCAGCATACAACCTGGAAACACCATATATTTT.

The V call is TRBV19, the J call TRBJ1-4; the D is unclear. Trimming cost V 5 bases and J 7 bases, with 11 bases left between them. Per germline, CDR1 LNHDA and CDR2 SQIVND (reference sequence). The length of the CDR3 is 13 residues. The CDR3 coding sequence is TGTGCCAGTAGTTCCGACCGGGGTGAAAAACTGTTTTTT. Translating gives CASSSDRGEKLFF. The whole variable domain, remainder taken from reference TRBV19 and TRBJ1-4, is DGGITQSPKYLFRKEGQNVTLSCEQNLNHDAMYWYRQDPGQGLRLIYYSQIVNDFQKGDIAEGYSVSREKKESFPLTVTSAQKNPTAFYLCASSSDRGEKLFFGSGTQLSVL.

CDR3 in amino acids: CASSQDGGLRGTDTQYF. In DNA, the CDR3 is TGCGCCAGCAGCCAAGATGGGGGACTCAGGGGCACAGATACGCAGTATTTT. The chain combines TRBV4-3 with TRBJ2-3; tentative D call: TRBD2 (6 bases). The germline V gene has CDR1 LGHNA and CDR2 YSLEER. Trimming removed 0 bases from V and 1 base from J, with 14 bases in between. The CDR3 contains 17 residues.

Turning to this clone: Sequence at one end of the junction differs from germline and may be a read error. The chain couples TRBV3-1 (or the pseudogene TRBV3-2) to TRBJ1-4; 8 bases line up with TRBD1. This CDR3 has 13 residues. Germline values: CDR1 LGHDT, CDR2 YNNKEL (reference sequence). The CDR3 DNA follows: TGTGCCAGCAGCCAAACCCCAGCAGGGGGCCTTCGTTTT. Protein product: CASSQTPAGGLRF.

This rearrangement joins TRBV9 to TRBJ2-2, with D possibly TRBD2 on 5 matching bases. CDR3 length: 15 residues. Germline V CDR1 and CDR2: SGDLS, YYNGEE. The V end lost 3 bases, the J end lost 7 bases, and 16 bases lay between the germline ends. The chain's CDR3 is CASSAPGELVGELFF. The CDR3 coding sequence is TGTGCCAGCAGCGCCCCCGGGGAATTGGTCGGGGAGCTGTTTTTT.

The CDR3 coding sequence is TGTGCCAGCAGCGTAGTTCCAGGGCTGGCTGGAAACACCATATATTTT. This encodes CASSVVPGLAGNTIYF. The V gene is TRBV9, the J gene TRBJ1-3; a weak D match, TRBD1 (5 bases). The CDR3 spans 16 residues. V gave up 0 bases and J gave up 2 bases, with 12 bases separating them. CDR1 is SGDLS and CDR2 is YYNGEE in the germline V gene.

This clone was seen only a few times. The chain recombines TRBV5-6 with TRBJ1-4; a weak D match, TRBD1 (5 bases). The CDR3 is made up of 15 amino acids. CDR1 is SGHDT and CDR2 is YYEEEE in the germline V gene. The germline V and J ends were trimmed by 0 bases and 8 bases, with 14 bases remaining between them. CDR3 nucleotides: TGTGCCAGCAGCTTGGAATGGCAGGGTGGGGAAAAACTGTTTTTT. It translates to CASSLEWQGGEKLFF.

The CDR3 sequence: CASSLQPQGSTDTQYF. The CDR3 DNA is TGTGCCAGCAGCTTGCAACCACAGGGTAGCACAGATACGCAGTATTTT. V and J are TRBV5-4 and TRBJ2-3, with a possible D match to TRBD1 (6 bases). The CDR3 runs to 16 residues. Looked up from germline, CDR1 is SGHNT and CDR2 is YYREEE (reference sequence). V was pared by 1 base and J by 0 bases, with 12 bases between.

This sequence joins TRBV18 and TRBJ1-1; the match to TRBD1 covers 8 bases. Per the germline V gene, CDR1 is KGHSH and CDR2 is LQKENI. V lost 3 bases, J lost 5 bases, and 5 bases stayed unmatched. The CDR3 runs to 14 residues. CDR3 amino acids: CASSPPQGETEAFF. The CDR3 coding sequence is TGTGCCAGCTCACCCCCACAGGGGGAAACTGAAGCTTTCTTT.

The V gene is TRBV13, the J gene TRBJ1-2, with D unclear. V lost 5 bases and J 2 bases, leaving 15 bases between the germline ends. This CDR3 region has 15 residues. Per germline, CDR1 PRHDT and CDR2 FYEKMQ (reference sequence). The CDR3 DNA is TGTGCCAGCAGCGCGCCCCTGAGGGAGAACTATGGCTACACCTTC. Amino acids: CASSAPLRENYGYTF.

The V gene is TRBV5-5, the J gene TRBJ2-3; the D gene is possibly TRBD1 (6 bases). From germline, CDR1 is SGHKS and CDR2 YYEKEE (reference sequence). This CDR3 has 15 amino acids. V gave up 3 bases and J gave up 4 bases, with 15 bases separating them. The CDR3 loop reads CASSSYGPGADTQYF. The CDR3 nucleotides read TGTGCCAGCAGCTCCTACGGGCCAGGGGCAGATACGCAGTATTTT. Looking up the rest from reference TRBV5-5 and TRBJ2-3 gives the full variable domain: DAGVTQSPTHLIKTRGQQVTLRCSPISGHKSVSWYQQVLGQGPQFIFQYYEKEERGRGNFPDRFSARQFPNYSSELNVNALLLGDSALYLCASSSYGPGADTQYFGPGTRLTVL.

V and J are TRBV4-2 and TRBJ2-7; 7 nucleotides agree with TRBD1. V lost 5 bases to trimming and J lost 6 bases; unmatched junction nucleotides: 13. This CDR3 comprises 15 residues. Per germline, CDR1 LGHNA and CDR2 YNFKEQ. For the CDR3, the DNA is TGTGCCAGCAGCGGACAGGCGCCCCACGAGGGCGAGCAGTACTTC. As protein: CASSGQAPHEGEQYF.

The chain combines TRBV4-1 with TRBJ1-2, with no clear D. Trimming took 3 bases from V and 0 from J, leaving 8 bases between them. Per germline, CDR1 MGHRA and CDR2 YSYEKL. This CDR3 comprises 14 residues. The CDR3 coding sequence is TGCGCCAGCAGCCAGAGCAATTCTAACTATGGCTACACCTTC. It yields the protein CASSQSNSNYGYTF.

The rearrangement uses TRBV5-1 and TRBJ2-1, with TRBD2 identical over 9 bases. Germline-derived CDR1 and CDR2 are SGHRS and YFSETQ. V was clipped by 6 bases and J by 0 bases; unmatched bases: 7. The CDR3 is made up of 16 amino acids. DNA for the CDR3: TGCGCCAGCATGGTAGCGGGGGAACCCTCCTACAATGAGCAGTTCTTC. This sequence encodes CASMVAGEPSYNEQFF.

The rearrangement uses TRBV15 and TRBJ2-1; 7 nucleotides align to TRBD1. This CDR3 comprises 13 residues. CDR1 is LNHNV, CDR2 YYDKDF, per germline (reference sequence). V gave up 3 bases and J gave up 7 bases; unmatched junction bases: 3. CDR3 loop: CATSRRGQNEQFF. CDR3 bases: TGTGCCACCAGCAGGAGGGGGCAGAATGAGCAGTTCTTC.

As DNA, the CDR3 is TGTGCCAGCAGCTCCCGGCCGGGGGGGGCGCATAACTATGGCTACACCTTC. Protein product: CASSSRPGGAHNYGYTF. This chain connects TRBV11-2 to TRBJ1-2, with D possibly being TRBD1 (6 bases). The germline gives CDR1 SGHAT, CDR2 FQNNGV. Trimming left V 4 bases short and J 1 base short, with 19 bases between. CDR3 size: 17 residues.

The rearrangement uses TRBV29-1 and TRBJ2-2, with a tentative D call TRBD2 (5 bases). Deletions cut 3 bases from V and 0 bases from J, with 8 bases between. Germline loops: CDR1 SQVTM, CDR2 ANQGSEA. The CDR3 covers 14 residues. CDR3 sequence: CSVDGVPNTGELFF. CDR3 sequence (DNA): TGCAGCGTTGACGGGGTTCCGAACACCGGGGAGCTGTTTTTT.

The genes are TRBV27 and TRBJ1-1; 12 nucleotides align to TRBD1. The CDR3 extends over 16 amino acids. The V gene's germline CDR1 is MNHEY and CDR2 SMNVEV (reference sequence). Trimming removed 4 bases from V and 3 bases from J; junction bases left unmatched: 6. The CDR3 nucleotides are TGTGCCAGCAGTTCGGGACAGGGGGCCCCTTACACTGAAGCTTTCTTT. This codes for CASSSGQGAPYTEAFF.

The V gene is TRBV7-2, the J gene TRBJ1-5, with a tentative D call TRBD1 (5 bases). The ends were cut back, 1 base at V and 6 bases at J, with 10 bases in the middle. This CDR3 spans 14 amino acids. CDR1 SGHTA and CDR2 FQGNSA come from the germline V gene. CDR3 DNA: TGTGCCAGCAGCTTAGAAGGGGTCGGTCAGCCCCAGCATTTT. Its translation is CASSLEGVGQPQHF.

The CDR3 coding sequence is TGCGCCAGCAGCCAAGATCTCGAGCTATCCTACGAGCAGTACTTC. Translation gives CASSQDLELSYEQYF. This chain links TRBV4-1 with TRBJ2-7; D is ambiguous. Between the trimmed V and J ends, which lost 0 bases and 1 base, there was a span of 10 bases. The CDR3 consists of 15 residues. CDR1 and CDR2 from the germline V gene are MGHRA and YSYEKL.

The CDR3 sequence: CASSITSEDRGRDEKLFF. CDR3 nucleotide sequence: TGTGCCAGCAGCATTACCTCCGAGGACAGGGGGAGAGATGAAAAACTGTTTTTT. The chain couples TRBV2 to TRBJ1-4, with 10 bases lining up with TRBD1. Germline lookup yields CDR1 SNHLY and CDR2 FYNNEI. The CDR3 has 18 amino acids. The V segment lost 6 bases and the J segment 6 bases; nucleotides outside the gene matches: 16.